The 18 T cell receptor beta chains presented below share a single source sample, sequenced in a study of blood T cell repertoires in COVID-19. TCRdb's copy holds only in-frame clones and misses some; the assay was immunoSEQ multiplex PCR. This sample yields a few hundred thousand clones, of which 88% are seen a single time; over 4% belongs to the top ten. The specimen sequenced was peripheral blood. The receptors shown here come from a man aged 60-69 years who had recovered from COVID-19.

This rearrangement joins TRBV5-6 to TRBJ1-1; D unresolved. Germline V lookup: CDR1 SGHDT, CDR2 YYEEEE. The germline V and J ends were trimmed by 2 bases and 5 bases, with 10 bases remaining between them. This CDR3 is built from 13 residues. The CDR3 DNA reads as TGTGCCAGCAGCTTCGGTGGAGGGACTGAAGCTTTCTTT. This codes for CASSFGGGTEAFF.

This sequence joins TRBV7-3 and TRBJ2-1; 7 nucleotides align to TRBD1. CDR1 SGHTA and CDR2 FQGTGA come from the germline V gene. V was clipped by 4 bases and J by 9 bases; unmatched bases: 6. The CDR3 length is 13 residues. The DNA for the CDR3 is TGTGCCAGCAGCTCGACAGGGAGTAGTGAGCAGTTCTTC. Protein product: CASSSTGSSEQFF.

The rearrangement uses TRBV3-1 (or the pseudogene TRBV3-2) and TRBJ2-3; D possibly corresponds to TRBD2 (6 bases). Trimming cost V 1 base and J 2 bases, with 10 bases left between them. This CDR3 comprises 15 residues. Per germline, CDR1 LGHDT and CDR2 YNNKEL (reference sequence). DNA for the CDR3: TGTGCCAGCAGCCAAGCGGGGACTTACACAGATACGCAGTATTTT. This codes for CASSQAGTYTDTQYF.

The chain joins TRBV19 to TRBJ2-3; the match to TRBD2 covers 9 bases. The CDR3 covers 16 residues. Germline lookup yields CDR1 LNHDA and CDR2 SQIVND (reference sequence). J lost 4 bases, V lost 3 bases, and 8 bases had no gene match. The CDR3 sequence: CASSIWGLAPPDTQYF. DNA of the CDR3: TGTGCCAGTAGTATTTGGGGACTAGCCCCCCCAGATACGCAGTATTTT.

This clone was seen only once. V is TRBV19 and J is TRBJ1-2, with D possibly TRBD1 on 6 matching bases. CDR3 length: 14 residues. Germline V CDR1 and CDR2: LNHDA, SQIVND (reference sequence). V was trimmed by 1 base and J by 7 bases, leaving 13 bases between them. CDR3 bases: TGTGCCAGTAGTATAGGAAACAGGGCAGTTGGCTACACCTTC. It yields the protein CASSIGNRAVGYTF.

The V gene is TRBV6-5, the J gene TRBJ2-3, with 8 bases matching TRBD1. The CDR3 sequence is 13 residues long. CDR1 is MNHEY, CDR2 SVGAGI, per germline. V lost 6 bases and J lost 1; bases outside the gene matches: 0. The CDR3 nucleotides are TGTGCCAGCAGGGGACAGGGCACAGATACGCAGTATTTT. Encoded protein: CASRGQGTDTQYF.

The chain has TRBV4-1 and TRBJ2-7, with TRBD1 matching 9 bases. Germline V gives CDR1 MGHRA, CDR2 YSYEKL. J was trimmed by 3 bases and V by 4 bases; bases with no gene match: 7. The CDR3 loop spans 15 amino acids. The CDR3 reads CASSPQGTGIYEQYF. The CDR3 DNA reads TGCGCCAGCAGCCCGCAGGGGACAGGGATCTACGAGCAGTACTTC.

The chain employs TRBV15 and TRBJ2-7; 9 bases match TRBD2. This CDR3 has 16 amino acids. The germline V gene encodes CDR1 LNHNV and CDR2 YYDKDF (reference sequence). V shed 1 base, J shed 1 base, and the junction held 5 bases outside the gene matches. The CDR3 region has the DNA TGTGCCACCAGCAGAGGTTTGCGGGGGGGGTCCTACGAGCAGTACTTC. Protein product: CATSRGLRGGSYEQYF.

This clone occurred a few times. The chain has TRBV2 and TRBJ2-2; no clear D. The V gene lost 3 bases and the J gene lost 7 bases, with 15 bases spanning the gap. Per germline, CDR1 SNHLY and CDR2 FYNNEI. The CDR3 sequence is 15 residues long. CDR3 protein: CASSDGVIGVGELFF. The CDR3 DNA reads as TGTGCCAGCAGTGATGGCGTAATAGGAGTCGGGGAGCTGTTTTTT.

V gene TRBV3-1 (or the pseudogene TRBV3-2) combines with J gene TRBJ1-5; 7 bases align to TRBD1. The CDR3 is made up of 18 amino acids. Germline CDR1 reads LGHDT; CDR2 reads YNNKEL (reference sequence). V trimming: 0 bases; J trimming: 1 base; junction bases outside the gene matches: 9. CDR3 in amino acids: CASSQDPSDRASNQPQHF. The CDR3 DNA reads TGTGCCAGCAGCCAAGATCCGTCCGACAGGGCCAGCAATCAGCCCCAGCATTTT.

The rearrangement links TRBV7-2 to TRBJ2-3; TRBD2 matches at 10 bases. Unmatched junction bases numbered 6, after V lost 3 bases and J lost 6 bases. CDR3 length equals 15 residues. CDR1 is SGHTA and CDR2 is FQGNSA in the germline V gene. CDR3 nucleotides: TGTGCCAGCAGCTTCAGCGGGGGGGCATGGGATACGCAGTATTTT. Encoded protein: CASSFSGGAWDTQYF.

The chain is built from TRBV28 and TRBJ1-5; D gene ambiguous. This CDR3 is built from 16 residues. CDR1 MDHEN and CDR2 SYDVKM come from the germline V gene. V lost 3 bases, J lost 2 bases, and 14 bases lay in between. CDR3 in amino acids: CASSFYGGVGNQPQHF. The DNA of the CDR3 is TGTGCCAGCAGTTTTTACGGCGGGGTTGGCAATCAGCCCCAGCATTTT.

The V and J genes are TRBV29-1 and TRBJ2-7; weak D call: TRBD1 (5 bases). Germline values: CDR1 SQVTM, CDR2 ANQGSEA. Trimming stripped 6 bases from V and 6 bases from J, with 15 bases between. The CDR3 consists of 12 residues. The CDR3 here is CSVADTFSEQYF. The CDR3 DNA sequence: TGCAGCGTGGCGGACACTTTCAGCGAGCAGTACTTC.

V and J are TRBV20-1 and TRBJ2-5; TRBD2 matches at 8 bases. The CDR3 is made up of 14 amino acids. The trim removed 3 bases at V and 9 bases at J, leaving 12 bases unmatched. CDR1 is DFQATT and CDR2 is SNEGSKA in the germline V gene (reference sequence). This chain's CDR3 is CSASPGTRGGAQYF. For the CDR3, the DNA is TGCAGTGCTAGTCCCGGGACCCGGGGGGGGGCCCAGTACTTC.

The rearrangement uses TRBV5-1 and TRBJ1-5; 9 bases match TRBD1. CDR3 length equals 14 residues. The ends lost 4 bases at V and 4 bases at J; junction bases unmatched: 3. Germline values: CDR1 SGHRS, CDR2 YFSETQ. The CDR3, as DNA: TGCGCCAGCAGCCCCGGGACAGGGAATCAGCCCCAGCATTTT. It translates to CASSPGTGNQPQHF.

This rearrangement joins TRBV4-2 to TRBJ2-5, with D unclear. Trimming took off 4 bases at V and 2 bases at J, with 11 bases between the two ends. This CDR3 has 14 residues. CDR1 is LGHNA, CDR2 YNFKEQ, per germline. CDR3 sequence reads: CASSPYPGQETQYF. CDR3 bases: TGTGCCAGCAGCCCGTACCCCGGTCAAGAGACCCAGTACTTC.

This chain uses TRBV7-2 with TRBJ2-1; the match to TRBD2 covers 7 bases. V lost 3 bases and J lost 4; bases outside the gene matches: 6. The CDR3 has 15 residues. Germline values: CDR1 SGHTA, CDR2 FQGNSA. Here the CDR3 reads CASSFSGGKYNEQFF. The DNA of the CDR3 is TGTGCCAGCAGCTTTTCGGGGGGAAAATACAATGAGCAGTTCTTC.

The rearrangement joins TRBV27 to TRBJ1-5; D not resolved. The germline gives CDR1 MNHEY, CDR2 SMNVEV (reference sequence). The CDR3 has 13 amino acids. V lost 6 bases and J 2 bases, leaving 8 bases between the germline ends. The CDR3 DNA reads TGTGCCAGCAGACATGGTGGCAATCAGCCCCAGCATTTT. Its protein product is CASRHGGNQPQHF.